What follows are 9 T cell receptor beta chains derived from one specimen sequenced in a study of CD8+ T cells in alopecia areata. RNA was isolated and reverse transcribed to cDNA, the sequencing template. Libraries were prepared by immunoSEQ multiplex PCR; TCRdb keeps only in-frame clonotypes and omits some of them. The profile shows about 150,000 clones, roughly 61% of them singletons. The source material was CD4+ T cells sorted from blood, sampled at week 0. The receptors here all came from a human donor with alopecia areata.

The chain uses TRBV7-3 and TRBJ2-5, with D perhaps matching TRBD1 (8 bases). The V and J ends lost 5 bases and 4 bases respectively, with 14 bases between them. The CDR3 contains 14 residues. The germline V gene has CDR1 SGHTA and CDR2 FQGTGA. Here the CDR3 DNA reads TGTGCCAGCAGCCGACAGGGGAGGGGAGAGACCCAGTACTTC. It translates to CASSRQGRGETQYF.

The V gene is TRBV2, the J gene TRBJ2-5; perhaps TRBD2 as D (5 bases). Germline CDR1 reads SNHLY; CDR2 reads FYNNEI. Trimming stripped 10 bases from V and 1 base from J, with 16 bases between. This CDR3 has 14 amino acids. CDR3 residues: CATLPGDFQETQYF. Here the CDR3 DNA reads TGTGCCACCCTCCCCGGGGATTTCCAAGAGACCCAGTACTTC.

V usage is TRBV20-1 and J usage is TRBJ1-2; D gene ambiguous. This CDR3 has 9 amino acids. Germline V gene lookup returns CDR1 DFQATT and CDR2 SNEGSKA (reference sequence). V lost 0 bases and J lost 9, with 2 bases in between. The CDR3 DNA is TGCAGTGCTAGAGAGAGCTACACCTTC. It codes for CSARESYTF.

This rearrangement joins TRBV5-1 to TRBJ2-7, with 8 positions matching TRBD1. V was clipped by 0 bases and J by 0 bases; unmatched bases: 2. Looked up from germline, CDR1 is SGHRS and CDR2 is YFSETQ. The CDR3 loop spans 15 amino acids. For the CDR3, the DNA is TGCGCCAGCAGCTTGGGACAGGGGAGCTCCTACGAGCAGTACTTC. Amino acid sequence: CASSLGQGSSYEQYF. Using reference TRBV5-1 and TRBJ2-7 for the parts outside the CDR3, the full variable domain is KAGVTQTPRYLIKTRGQQVTLSCSPISGHRSVSWYQQTPGQGLQFLFEYFSETQRNKGNFPGRFSGRQFSNSRSEMNVSTLELGDSALYLCASSLGQGSSYEQYFGPGTRLTVT.

The chain combines TRBV6-5 with TRBJ1-2, with 8 bases lining up with TRBD1. Trimming took 9 bases from V and 6 from J; bases not matched to a gene: 3. CDR1 and CDR2 from the germline V gene are MNHEY and SVGAGI. This CDR3 spans 11 amino acids. The CDR3 is CASRTGHGYTF. For the CDR3, the DNA is TGTGCCAGTCGGACAGGGCATGGCTACACCTTC.

A single count supports this clone. The rearrangement uses TRBV5-1 and TRBJ1-4; D unresolved. V gave up 1 base and J gave up 8 bases, with 12 bases separating them. The CDR3 covers 14 residues. Per the germline V gene, CDR1 is SGHRS and CDR2 is YFSETQ. The CDR3 loop reads CASSLRSSEEKLFF. The CDR3 region has the DNA TGCGCCAGCAGCTTGCGCTCCTCGGAGGAAAAACTGTTTTTT.

In nucleotides, the CDR3 is TGTGCCAGCAGCCTACGGGGGGCAGCAACTAATGAAAAACTGTTTTTT. The encoded protein is CASSLRGAATNEKLFF. The V gene is TRBV13, the J gene TRBJ1-4, with a weak D call TRBD1 (6 bases). This CDR3 comprises 16 residues. CDR1 and CDR2 from the germline V gene are PRHDT and FYEKMQ (reference sequence). V lost 5 bases and J 0 bases, leaving 13 bases between the germline ends.

The chain employs TRBV30 and TRBJ2-7; D uncertain. Trimming pared 0 bases from V and 10 bases from J, leaving 10 bases between. The V gene's germline CDR1 is GTSNPN and CDR2 SVGIG (reference sequence). There are 11 residues in the CDR3. CDR3 residues: CAWSVTANQYF. CDR3 nucleotide sequence: TGTGCCTGGAGTGTGACTGCCAACCAGTACTTC.

The V call is TRBV7-2, the J call TRBJ1-2; D might be TRBD1 (6 bases). In germline, CDR1 is SGHTA, CDR2 FQGNSA. With 5 bases removed from V and 7 bases from J, the gap between germline ends came to 20 bases. The CDR3 contains 15 residues. The CDR3 nucleotides are TGTGCCAGCAGCGGAGTACAGGGCCCGCAGGGTGGCTACACCTTC. Translation: CASSGVQGPQGGYTF.